Following are 11 T cell receptor beta chains from one sample sequenced in a study of cytomegalovirus exposure and HLA in healthy donors. Primers included in the PCR were 60 Vbeta and 13 Jbeta primers. This table comes from immunoSEQ multiplex PCR, and its TCRdb copy is limited to in-frame clones, with some not included. This sample has around 130,000 clones, with roughly 78% found just once. Specimen: PBMCs. The receptors derive from a man between 40 and 49 years old in good health and CMV-seronegative.

The chain combines TRBV27 with TRBJ2-3; perhaps TRBD2 as D (6 bases). Trimming cost V 10 bases and J 3 bases, with 23 bases left between them. CDR3 length: 16 residues. Germline-derived CDR1 and CDR2 are MNHEY and SMNVEV (reference sequence). The CDR3 is CATRRWGRPGTDTQYF. In DNA, the CDR3 is TGTGCCACCAGACGCTGGGGGAGGCCGGGGACAGATACGCAGTATTTT.

This CDR3 reads CASSFSGLREKLFF. The CDR3 nucleotides read TGCGCCAGCAGCTTTTCGGGTCTTCGTGAAAAACTGTTTTTT. The genes are TRBV5-1 and TRBJ1-4; no definite D call. CDR3 length: 14 amino acids. Germline CDR1 is SGHRS and CDR2 is YFSETQ. The V end was cut by 2 bases, the J end by 7 bases, with 12 bases between.

The rearrangement joins TRBV5-1 to TRBJ2-7; 10 positions match TRBD2. V shed 4 bases, J shed 7 bases, and the junction held 8 bases outside the gene matches. The germline V gene has CDR1 SGHRS and CDR2 YFSETQ. The CDR3 is made up of 14 amino acids. CDR3 sequence reads: CASSPGTSVSEQYF. In DNA form, the CDR3 reads TGCGCCAGCAGCCCCGGGACTAGCGTTAGTGAGCAGTACTTC. Complete variable domain (other parts from reference TRBV5-1 and TRBJ2-7): KAGVTQTPRYLIKTRGQQVTLSCSPISGHRSVSWYQQTPGQGLQFLFEYFSETQRNKGNFPGRFSGRQFSNSRSEMNVSTLELGDSALYLCASSPGTSVSEQYFGPGTRLTVT.

Here the CDR3 DNA reads TGTGCCAGCAGCTTGGTTGGGACTGTCTCCTACGAGCAGTACTTC. It translates to CASSLVGTVSYEQYF. The J gene is TRBJ2-7, the V gene TRBV5-4; D is possibly TRBD2 (6 bases). The germline V gene encodes CDR1 SGHNT and CDR2 YYREEE (reference sequence). Deletions cut 0 bases from V and 0 bases from J, with 10 bases between. CDR3 length: 15 amino acids. The full variable domain, its missing parts supplied by reference TRBV5-4 and TRBJ2-7, is ETGVTQSPTHLIKTRGQQVTLRCSSQSGHNTVSWYQQALGQGPQFIFQYYREEENGRGNFPPRFSGLQFPNYSSELNVNALELDDSALYLCASSLVGTVSYEQYFGPGTRLTVT.

This rearrangement joins TRBV28 to TRBJ1-1; D is uncertain. Deletions cut 6 bases from V and 1 base from J, with 6 bases between. The CDR3 is made up of 12 amino acids. CDR1 MDHEN and CDR2 SYDVKM come from the germline V gene. The CDR3 loop reads CASSLRNTEAFF. The CDR3 nucleotides read TGTGCCAGCAGCCTCAGGAACACTGAAGCTTTCTTT.

The V gene is TRBV2, the J gene TRBJ1-6; D is undetermined. V dropped 8 bases and J dropped 12 bases, with 20 bases sitting between them. Germline assignment: CDR1 SNHLY and CDR2 FYNNEI. The CDR3 spans 14 residues. The chain's CDR3 is CASGRDRGEIPLHF. The CDR3 DNA follows: TGTGCCAGCGGGAGGGATCGCGGGGAGATACCCCTCCACTTT.

In its sample, this clone was seen once. The V call is TRBV27, the J call TRBJ2-7; D possibly corresponds to TRBD1 (5 bases). CDR1 MNHEY and CDR2 SMNVEV come from the germline V gene (reference sequence). V was cut by 3 bases and J by 6 bases, with 12 bases left in between. The CDR3 totals 13 residues. Written as DNA, the CDR3 is TGTGCCAGCAGTTTTGGATCGCAGGGCGAGCAGTACTTC. Encoded protein: CASSFGSQGEQYF.

This clone has a handful of counts. This chain links TRBV19 with TRBJ1-1; the D gene is possibly TRBD1 (5 bases). Trimming left V 9 bases short and J 2 bases short, with 13 bases between. Germline V gives CDR1 LNHDA, CDR2 SQIVND (reference sequence). This CDR3 region has 13 residues. The DNA of the CDR3 is TGTGCCAGCGGATACAGGTCCAACACTGAAGCTTTCTTT. It translates to CASGYRSNTEAFF.

This chain links TRBV7-8 with TRBJ2-1; TRBD2 matches 9 bases. The germline V gene encodes CDR1 SGHVS and CDR2 FQNEAQ. CDR3 length equals 15 residues. V dropped 1 base and J dropped 8; count of bases not matched to a gene: 6. The CDR3 sequence: CASSLGLAGLHEQFF. The CDR3 region has the DNA TGTGCCAGCAGCTTAGGCCTAGCGGGGTTGCATGAGCAGTTCTTC.

The chain has TRBV27 and TRBJ2-7; tentative D call: TRBD2 (6 bases). V was clipped by 8 bases and J by 3 bases, with 17 bases between them. Germline-derived CDR1 and CDR2 are MNHEY and SMNVEV (reference sequence). The CDR3 runs 14 residues. This chain's CDR3 is CASGPGLAIYEQYF. Written as DNA, the CDR3 is TGTGCCAGCGGGCCGGGACTGGCGATCTACGAGCAGTACTTC.

This clone was found a few times. This chain uses TRBV4-1 with TRBJ2-7; 7 nucleotides match TRBD2. This CDR3 is built from 14 residues. The germline gives CDR1 MGHRA, CDR2 YSYEKL. J lost 3 bases, V lost 4 bases, and 6 bases had no gene match. CDR3 loop: CASSPTGGGYEQYF. In DNA form, the CDR3 reads TGCGCCAGCAGCCCTACCGGCGGGGGCTACGAGCAGTACTTC.